This T cell receptor beta chain was identified during a study of OX40 agonist ivuxolimab in advanced cancers. Study context: Patients with prior anti-PD-1, anti-PD-L1 or anti-CTLA-4 therapy were eligible; 40% had some. Study-wide results and limits: Compared with others, partial responders at 0.1-3.0 mg/kg displayed clonal expansion among the lowest. At 0.1 to 3.0 mg/kg and by week 6, CD4+ and CD8+ T cells in the blood had expanded clonally.

With V trimmed by 5 bases and J by 4 bases, 11 bases remained unmatched. Germline CDR1 reads SGHTA; CDR2 reads FQGTGA. CDR3 length: 18 amino acids. This clone was seen only once. The antigen is not known. Libraries were prepared by immunoSEQ multiplex PCR; TCRdb keeps only in-frame clonotypes and omits some of them. The table lists more than 45,000 clones, 75% to 90% of them singletons, with approximately 2.8% in the top ten. This clonotype originated in an adult with an advanced solid tumor such as melanoma, head and neck, liver or kidney cancer. The chain carries TRBV7-3 and TRBJ2-2; TRBD2 matches at 12 bases. Sample: CD4+ or CD8+ T cells sorted from blood, taken in a trial of the OX40 agonist ivuxolimab. The CDR3: CASSPYLAGGLSTGELFF. Here the CDR3 DNA reads TGTGCCAGCAGCCCATATCTAGCGGGGGGGCTGAGCACCGGGGAGCTGTTTTTT. The complete variable domain, with remaining parts taken from reference TRBV7-3 and TRBJ2-2, reads GAGVSQTPSNKVTEKGKYVELRCDPISGHTALYWYRQSLGQGPEFLIYFQGTGAADDSGLPNDRFFAVRPEGSVSTLKIQRTERGDSAVYLCASSPYLAGGLSTGELFFGEGSRLTVL.